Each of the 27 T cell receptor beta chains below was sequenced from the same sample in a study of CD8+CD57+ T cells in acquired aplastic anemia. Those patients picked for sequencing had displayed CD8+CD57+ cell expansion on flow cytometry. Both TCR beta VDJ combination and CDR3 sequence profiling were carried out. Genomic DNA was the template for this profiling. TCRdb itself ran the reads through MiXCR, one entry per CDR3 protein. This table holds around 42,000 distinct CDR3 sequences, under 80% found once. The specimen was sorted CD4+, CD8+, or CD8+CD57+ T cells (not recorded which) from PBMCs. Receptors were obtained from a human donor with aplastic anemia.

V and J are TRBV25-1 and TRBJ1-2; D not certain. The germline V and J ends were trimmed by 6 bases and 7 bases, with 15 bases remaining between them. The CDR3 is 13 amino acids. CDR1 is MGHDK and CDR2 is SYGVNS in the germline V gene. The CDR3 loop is CASREEWGGGYTF. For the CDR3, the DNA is TGTGCCAGCAGGGAAGAATGGGGAGGTGGCTACACCTTC.

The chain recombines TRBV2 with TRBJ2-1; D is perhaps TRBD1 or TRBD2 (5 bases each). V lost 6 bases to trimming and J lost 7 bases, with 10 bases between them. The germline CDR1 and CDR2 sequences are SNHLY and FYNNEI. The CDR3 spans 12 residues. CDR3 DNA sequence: TGTGCCAGCAGGGGGACGGGTAATGAGCAGTTCTTC. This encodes CASRGTGNEQFF. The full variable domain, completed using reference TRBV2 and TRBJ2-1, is EPEVTQTPSHQVTQMGQEVILRCVPISNHLYFYWYRQILGQKVEFLVSFYNNEISEKSEIFDDQFSVERPDGSNFTLKIRSTKLEDSAMYFCASRGTGNEQFFGPGTRLTVL.

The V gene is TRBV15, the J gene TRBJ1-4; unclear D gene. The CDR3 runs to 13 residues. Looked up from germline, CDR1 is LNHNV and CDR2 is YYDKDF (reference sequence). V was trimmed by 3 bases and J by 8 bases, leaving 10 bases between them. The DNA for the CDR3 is TGTGCCACCAGCAGGGCGTCCGTAGAAAAACTGTTTTTT. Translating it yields CATSRASVEKLFF.

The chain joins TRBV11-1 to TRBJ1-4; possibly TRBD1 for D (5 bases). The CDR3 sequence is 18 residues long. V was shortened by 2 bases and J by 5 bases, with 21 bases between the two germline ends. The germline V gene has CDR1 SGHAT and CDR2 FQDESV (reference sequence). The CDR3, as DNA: TGTGCCAGCAGCTTACAGGGAGGATTCGGGACGGGGAATGAAAAACTGTTTTTT. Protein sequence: CASSLQGGFGTGNEKLFF.

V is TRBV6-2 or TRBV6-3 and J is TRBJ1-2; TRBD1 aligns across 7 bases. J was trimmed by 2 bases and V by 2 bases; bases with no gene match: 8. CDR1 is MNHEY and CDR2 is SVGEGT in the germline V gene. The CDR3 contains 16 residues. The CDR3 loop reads CASSYAMTGYNYGYTF. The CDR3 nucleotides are TGTGCCAGCAGTTACGCAATGACAGGGTACAACTATGGCTACACCTTC.

The CDR3 reads CATSRPTSGLETQYF. The CDR3 nucleotides are TGTGCCACCAGCAGACCGACTAGCGGGTTAGAGACCCAGTACTTC. This chain joins TRBV15 and TRBJ2-5; 10 bases are shared with TRBD2. Trimming cost V 2 bases and J 4 bases; bases outside gene matches: 4. This CDR3 comprises 15 residues. Per the germline V gene, CDR1 is LNHNV and CDR2 is YYDKDF (reference sequence). Drawing the rest from reference TRBV15 and TRBJ2-5, the complete variable domain is DAMVIQNPRYQVTQFGKPVTLSCSQTLNHNVMYWYQQKSSQAPKLLFHYYDKDFNNEADTPDNFQSRRPNTSFCFLDIRSPGLGDTAMYLCATSRPTSGLETQYFGPGTRLLVL.

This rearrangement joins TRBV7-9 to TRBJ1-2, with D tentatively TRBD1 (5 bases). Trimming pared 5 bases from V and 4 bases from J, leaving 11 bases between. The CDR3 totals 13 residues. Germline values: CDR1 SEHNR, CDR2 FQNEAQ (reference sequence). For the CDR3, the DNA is TGTGCCAGCAGCCTCGACAGAACCTATGGCTACACCTTC. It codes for CASSLDRTYGYTF.

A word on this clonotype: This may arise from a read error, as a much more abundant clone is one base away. The CDR3 DNA follows: TGCGCCAGCCGTCCGCCCGAGGCGGTGAGCACTGAAGCTTTCTTT. Encoded protein: CASRPPEAVSTEAFF. V is TRBV4-1 and J is TRBJ1-1; D unclear. Per the germline V gene, CDR1 is MGHRA and CDR2 is YSYEKL. The CDR3 sequence is 15 residues long. V lost 8 bases, J lost 4 bases, and 20 bases lay in between.

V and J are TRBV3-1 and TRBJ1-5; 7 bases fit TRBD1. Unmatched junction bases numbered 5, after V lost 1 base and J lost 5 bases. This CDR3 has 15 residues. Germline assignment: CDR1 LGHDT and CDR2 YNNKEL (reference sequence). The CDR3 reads CASSQGTGQHQPQHF. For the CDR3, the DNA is TGTGCCAGCAGCCAAGGGACAGGACAACATCAGCCCCAGCATTTT. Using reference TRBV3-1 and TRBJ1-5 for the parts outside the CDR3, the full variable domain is DTAVSQTPKYLVTQMGNDKSIKCEQNLGHDTMYWYKQDSKKFLKIMFSYNNKELIINETVPNRFSPKSPDKAHLNLHINSLELGDSAVYFCASSQGTGQHQPQHFGDGTRLSIL.

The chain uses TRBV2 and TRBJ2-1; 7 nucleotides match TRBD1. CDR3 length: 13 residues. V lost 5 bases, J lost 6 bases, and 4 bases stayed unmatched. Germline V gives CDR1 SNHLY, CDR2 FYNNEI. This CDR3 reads CASSTTGANEQFF. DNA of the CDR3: TGTGCCAGCAGTACCACAGGGGCCAATGAGCAGTTCTTC.

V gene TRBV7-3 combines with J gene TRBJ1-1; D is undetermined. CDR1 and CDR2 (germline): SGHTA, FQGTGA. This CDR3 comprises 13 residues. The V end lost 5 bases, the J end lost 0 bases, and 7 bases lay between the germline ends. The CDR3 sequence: CASSRRLNTEAFF. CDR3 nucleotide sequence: TGTGCCAGCAGCCGACGGTTGAACACTGAAGCTTTCTTT. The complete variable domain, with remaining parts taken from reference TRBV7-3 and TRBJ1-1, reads GAGVSQTPSNKVTEKGKYVELRCDPISGHTALYWYRQSLGQGPEFLIYFQGTGAADDSGLPNDRFFAVRPEGSVSTLKIQRTERGDSAVYLCASSRRLNTEAFFGQGTRLTVV.

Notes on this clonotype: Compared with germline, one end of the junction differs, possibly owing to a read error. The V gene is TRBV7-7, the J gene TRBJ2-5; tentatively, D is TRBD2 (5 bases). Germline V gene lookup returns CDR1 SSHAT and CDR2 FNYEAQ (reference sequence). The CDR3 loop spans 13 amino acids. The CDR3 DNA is TGTGCTAGCAGCCAAGGACTTCAAGAGACCCAGTACTTC. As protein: CASSQGLQETQYF.

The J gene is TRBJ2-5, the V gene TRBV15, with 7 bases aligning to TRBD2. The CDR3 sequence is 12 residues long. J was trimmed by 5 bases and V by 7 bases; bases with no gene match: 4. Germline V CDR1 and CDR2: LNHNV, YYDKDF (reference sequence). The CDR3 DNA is TGTGCCACCATGGGGGGGAAGGAGACCCAGTACTTC. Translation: CATMGGKETQYF.

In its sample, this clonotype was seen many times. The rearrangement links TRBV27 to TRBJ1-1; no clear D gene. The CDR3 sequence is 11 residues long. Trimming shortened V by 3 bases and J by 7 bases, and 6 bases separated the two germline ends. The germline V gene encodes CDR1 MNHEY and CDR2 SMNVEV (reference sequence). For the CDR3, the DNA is TGTGCCAGCAGTTTTGGCAGTGAAGCTTTCTTT. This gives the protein CASSFGSEAFF.

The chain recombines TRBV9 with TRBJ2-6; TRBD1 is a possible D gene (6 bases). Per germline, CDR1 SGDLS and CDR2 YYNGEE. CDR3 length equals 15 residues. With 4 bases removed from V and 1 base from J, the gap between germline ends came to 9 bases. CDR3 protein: CASSHTGSGANVLTF. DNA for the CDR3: TGTGCCAGCAGCCACACAGGGTCTGGGGCCAACGTCCTGACTTTC.

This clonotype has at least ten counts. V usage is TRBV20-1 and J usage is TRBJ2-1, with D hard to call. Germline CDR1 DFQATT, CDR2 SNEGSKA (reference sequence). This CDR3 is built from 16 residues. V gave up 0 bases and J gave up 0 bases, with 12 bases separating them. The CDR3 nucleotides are TGCAGTGCTAGAGATCAAACGTTCGGCTCCTACAATGAGCAGTTCTTC. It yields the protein CSARDQTFGSYNEQFF.

The CDR3 spells CATSRVSNQPQHF. The CDR3 nucleotides are TGTGCCACCAGCAGGGTAAGCAATCAGCCCCAGCATTTT. The chain recombines TRBV15 with TRBJ1-5; no clear D gene. Trimming left V 3 bases short and J 1 base short, with 4 bases between. CDR1 LNHNV and CDR2 YYDKDF come from the germline V gene (reference sequence). The CDR3 is 13 amino acids.

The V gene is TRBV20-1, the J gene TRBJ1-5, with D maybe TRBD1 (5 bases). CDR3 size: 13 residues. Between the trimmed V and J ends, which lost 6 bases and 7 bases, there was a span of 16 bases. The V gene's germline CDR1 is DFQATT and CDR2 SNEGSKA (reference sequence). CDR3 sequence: CSALGPNNQPQHF. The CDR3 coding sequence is TGCAGTGCGCTGGGACCTAACAACCAGCCCCAGCATTTT.

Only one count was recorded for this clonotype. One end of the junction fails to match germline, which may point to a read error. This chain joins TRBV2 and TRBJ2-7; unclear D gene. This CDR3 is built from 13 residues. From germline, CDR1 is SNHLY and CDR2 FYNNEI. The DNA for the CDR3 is TGTGCCAGGGGCGTTGGAGCCCGCTACGAGCAGTATTTC. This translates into CARGVGARYEQYF.

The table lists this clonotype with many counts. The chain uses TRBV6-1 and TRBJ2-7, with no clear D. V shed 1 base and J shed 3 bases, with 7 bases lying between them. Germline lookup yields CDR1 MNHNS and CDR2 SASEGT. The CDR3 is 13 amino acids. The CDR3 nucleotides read TGTGCCAGCAGTGAAGGGGCCTTCTACGAGCAGTACTTC. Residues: CASSEGAFYEQYF.

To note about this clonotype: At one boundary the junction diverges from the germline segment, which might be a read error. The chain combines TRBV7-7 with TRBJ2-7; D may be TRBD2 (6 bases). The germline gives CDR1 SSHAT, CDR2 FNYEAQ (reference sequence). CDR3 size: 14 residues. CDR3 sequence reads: CASSLDFRPSVQYF. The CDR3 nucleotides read TGTGCTAGCAGCTTAGATTTTAGGCCTAGCGTGCAGTACTTC.

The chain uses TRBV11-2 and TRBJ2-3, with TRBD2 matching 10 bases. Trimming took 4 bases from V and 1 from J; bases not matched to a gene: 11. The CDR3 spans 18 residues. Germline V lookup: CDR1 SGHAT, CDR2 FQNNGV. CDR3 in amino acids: CASSSLAGERSGTDTQYF. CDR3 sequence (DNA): TGTGCCAGCAGCTCCCTAGCGGGGGAGAGATCGGGCACAGATACGCAGTATTTT.

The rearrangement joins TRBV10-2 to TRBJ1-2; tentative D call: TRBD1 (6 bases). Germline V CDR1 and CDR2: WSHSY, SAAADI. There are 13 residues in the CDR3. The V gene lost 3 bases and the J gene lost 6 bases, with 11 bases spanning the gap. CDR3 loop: CASSDGQSHGYTF. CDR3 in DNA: TGCGCCAGCAGTGACGGACAGTCTCATGGCTACACCTTC.

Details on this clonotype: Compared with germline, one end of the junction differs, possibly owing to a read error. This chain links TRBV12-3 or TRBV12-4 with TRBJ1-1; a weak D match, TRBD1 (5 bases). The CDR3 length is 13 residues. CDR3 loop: CAISEAGPTEAFF. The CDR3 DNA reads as TGTGCCATCAGTGAGGCAGGGCCAACTGAAGCTTTCTTT.

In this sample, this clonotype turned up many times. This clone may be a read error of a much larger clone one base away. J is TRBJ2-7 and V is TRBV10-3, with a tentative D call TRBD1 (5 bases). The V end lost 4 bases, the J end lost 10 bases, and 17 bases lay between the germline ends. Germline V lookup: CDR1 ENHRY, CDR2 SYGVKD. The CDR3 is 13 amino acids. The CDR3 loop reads CAISGVGQNVQYF. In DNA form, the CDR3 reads TGTGCCATCAGTGGCGTCGGACAAAACGTTCAGTACTTC.

As DNA, the CDR3 is TGCAGCTGGGCGATGGGTGATGAGCAGTTCTTC. Its translation is CSWAMGDEQFF. The chain links TRBV29-1 to TRBJ2-1; no firm D call. V was pared by 8 bases and J by 8 bases, with 13 bases between. The length of the CDR3 is 11 residues. In germline, CDR1 is SQVTM, CDR2 ANQGSEA.

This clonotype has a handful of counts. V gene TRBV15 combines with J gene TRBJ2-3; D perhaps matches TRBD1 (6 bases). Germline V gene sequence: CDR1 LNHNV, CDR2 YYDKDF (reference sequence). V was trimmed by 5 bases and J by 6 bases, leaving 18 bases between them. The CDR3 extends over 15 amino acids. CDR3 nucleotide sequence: TGTGCCACCAGCCGGAGACAGGACCCATTGGATACGCAGTATTTT. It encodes CATSRRQDPLDTQYF.